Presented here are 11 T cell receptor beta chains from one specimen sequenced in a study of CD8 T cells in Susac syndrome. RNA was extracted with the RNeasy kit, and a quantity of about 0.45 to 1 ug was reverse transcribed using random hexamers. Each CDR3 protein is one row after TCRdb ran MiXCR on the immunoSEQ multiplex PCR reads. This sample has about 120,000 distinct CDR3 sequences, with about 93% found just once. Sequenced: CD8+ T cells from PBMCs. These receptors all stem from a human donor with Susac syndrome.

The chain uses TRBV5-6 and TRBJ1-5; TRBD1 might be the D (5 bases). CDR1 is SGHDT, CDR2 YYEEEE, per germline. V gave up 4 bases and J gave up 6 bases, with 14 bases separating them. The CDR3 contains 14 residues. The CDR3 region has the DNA TGTGCCAGCAGCCAAGGGGCAGGGACTCAGCCCCAGCATTTT. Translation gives CASSQGAGTQPQHF. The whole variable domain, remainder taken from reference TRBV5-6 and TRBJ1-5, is DAGVTQSPTHLIKTRGQQVTLRCSPKSGHDTVSWYQQALGQGPQFIFQYYEEEERQRGNFPDRFSGHQFPNYSSELNVNALLLGDSALYLCASSQGAGTQPQHFGDGTRLSIL.

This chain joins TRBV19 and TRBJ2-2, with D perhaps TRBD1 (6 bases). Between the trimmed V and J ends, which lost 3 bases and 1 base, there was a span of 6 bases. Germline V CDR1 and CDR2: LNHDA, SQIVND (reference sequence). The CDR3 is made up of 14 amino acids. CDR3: CASSMGQNTGELFF. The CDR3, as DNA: TGTGCCAGTAGTATGGGACAGAACACCGGGGAGCTGTTTTTT.

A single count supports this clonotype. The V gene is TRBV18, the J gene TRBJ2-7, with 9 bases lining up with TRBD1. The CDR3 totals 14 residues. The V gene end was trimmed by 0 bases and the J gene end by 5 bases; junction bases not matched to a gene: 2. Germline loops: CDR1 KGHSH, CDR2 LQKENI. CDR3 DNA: TGTGCCAGCTCACCACCAAGGACAGGGGACGAGCAGTACTTC. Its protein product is CASSPPRTGDEQYF.

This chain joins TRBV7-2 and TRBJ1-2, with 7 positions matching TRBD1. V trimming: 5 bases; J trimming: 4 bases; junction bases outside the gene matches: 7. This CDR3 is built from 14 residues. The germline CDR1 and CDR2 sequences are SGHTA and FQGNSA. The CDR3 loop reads CASSHTNRGYGYTF. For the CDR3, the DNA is TGTGCCAGCAGCCACACAAACAGGGGCTATGGCTACACCTTC.

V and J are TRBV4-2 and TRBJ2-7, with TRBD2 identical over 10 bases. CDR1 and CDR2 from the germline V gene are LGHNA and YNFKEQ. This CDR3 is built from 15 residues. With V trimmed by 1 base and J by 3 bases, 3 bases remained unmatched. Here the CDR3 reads CASSQGPSGGYEQYF. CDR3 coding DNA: TGTGCCAGCAGCCAAGGGCCTAGCGGGGGCTACGAGCAGTACTTC.

The CDR3 nucleotides are TGTGCCAGCAGCCATCCGCACAGGGGGGGGTCGGGCACAGATACGCAGTATTTT. Residues: CASSHPHRGGSGTDTQYF. This chain joins TRBV4-2 and TRBJ2-3, with D possibly being TRBD1 (8 bases). CDR1 LGHNA and CDR2 YNFKEQ come from the germline V gene. V lost 3 bases and J lost 1, with 20 bases in between. This CDR3 is 18 amino acids long.

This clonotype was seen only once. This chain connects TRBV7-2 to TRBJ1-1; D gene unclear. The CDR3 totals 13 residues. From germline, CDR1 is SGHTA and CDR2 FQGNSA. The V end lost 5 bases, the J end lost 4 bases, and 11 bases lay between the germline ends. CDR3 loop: CASSPLVGTEAFF. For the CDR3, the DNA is TGTGCCAGCAGCCCCTTGGTGGGCACTGAAGCTTTCTTT. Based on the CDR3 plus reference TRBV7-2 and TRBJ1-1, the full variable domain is GAGVSQSPSNKVTEKGKDVELRCDPISGHTALYWYRQSLGQGLEFLIYFQGNSAPDKSGLPSDRFSAERTGGSVSTLTIQRTQQEDSAVYLCASSPLVGTEAFFGQGTRLTVV.

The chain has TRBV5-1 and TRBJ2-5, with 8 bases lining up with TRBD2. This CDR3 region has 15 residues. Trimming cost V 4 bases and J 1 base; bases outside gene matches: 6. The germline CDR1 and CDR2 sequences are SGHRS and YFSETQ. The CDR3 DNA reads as TGCGCCAGCAGCCCACTGAGCGGGGGCCAAGAGACCCAGTACTTC. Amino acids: CASSPLSGGQETQYF.

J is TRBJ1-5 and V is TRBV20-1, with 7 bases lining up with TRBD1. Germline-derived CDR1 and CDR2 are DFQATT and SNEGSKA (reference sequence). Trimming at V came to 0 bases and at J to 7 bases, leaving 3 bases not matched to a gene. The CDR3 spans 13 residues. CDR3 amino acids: CSARDTGEQPQHF. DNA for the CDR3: TGCAGTGCTAGAGATACAGGGGAGCAGCCCCAGCATTTT.

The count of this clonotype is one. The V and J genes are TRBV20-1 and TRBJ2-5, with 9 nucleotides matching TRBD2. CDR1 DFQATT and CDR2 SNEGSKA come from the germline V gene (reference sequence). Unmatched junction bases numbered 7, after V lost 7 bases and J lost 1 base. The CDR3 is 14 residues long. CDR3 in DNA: TGCAGTGTCGGCGGGGGGGCCTCCCAAGAGACCCAGTACTTC. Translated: CSVGGGASQETQYF.

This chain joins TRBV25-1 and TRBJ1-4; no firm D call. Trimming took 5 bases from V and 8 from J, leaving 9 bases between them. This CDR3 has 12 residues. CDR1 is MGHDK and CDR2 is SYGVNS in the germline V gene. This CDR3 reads CASSTSLEKLFF. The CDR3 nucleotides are TGTGCCAGCAGTACGTCTTTGGAAAAACTGTTTTTT. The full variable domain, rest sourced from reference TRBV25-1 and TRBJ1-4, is EADIYQTPRYLVIGTGKKITLECSQTMGHDKMYWYQQDPGMELHLIHYSYGVNSTEKGDLSSESTVSRIRTEHFPLTLESARPSHTSQYLCASSTSLEKLFFGSGTQLSVL.